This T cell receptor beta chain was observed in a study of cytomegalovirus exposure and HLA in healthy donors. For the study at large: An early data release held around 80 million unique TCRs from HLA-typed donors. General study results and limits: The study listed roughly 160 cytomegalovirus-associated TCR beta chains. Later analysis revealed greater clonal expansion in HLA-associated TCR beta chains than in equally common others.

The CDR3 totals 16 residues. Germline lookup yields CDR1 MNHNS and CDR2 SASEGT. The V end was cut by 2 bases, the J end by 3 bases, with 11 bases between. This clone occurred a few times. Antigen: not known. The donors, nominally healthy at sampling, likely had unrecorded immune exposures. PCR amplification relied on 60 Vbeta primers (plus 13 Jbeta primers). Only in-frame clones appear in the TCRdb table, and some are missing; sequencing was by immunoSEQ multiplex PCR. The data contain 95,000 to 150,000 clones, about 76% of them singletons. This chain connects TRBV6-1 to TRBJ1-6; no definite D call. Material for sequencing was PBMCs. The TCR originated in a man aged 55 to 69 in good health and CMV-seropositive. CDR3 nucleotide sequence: TGTGCCAGCAGTGAAAGTCTAACAGACTATAATTCACCCCTCCACTTT. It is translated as CASSESLTDYNSPLHF.